This T cell receptor beta chain came from a study of CD8 T cells in ankylosing spondylitis. This CDR3 has 14 residues. From germline, CDR1 is LGHNA and CDR2 YSLEER. V was clipped by 2 bases and J by 4 bases; unmatched bases: 5. Turning to this clonotype: Its antigen is as yet unknown.

5'-RACE, quantitative and with molecular barcodes, yielded the TCR beta libraries. Each CDR3 protein gets one entry after TCRdb re-called the 5' RACE reads with MiXCR. This sample has fewer than 750,000 distinct CDR3 sequences; about 20% occur once, and the top ten carry over 15%. Study-wide points: In reactive arthritis synovial fluid and blood, some motif variants had been reported before. Disease-linked clones were found to be CD8+ and relatively rare in peripheral blood. The study identified a TCR beta motif of under ten highly homologous variants that appeared characteristic of ankylosing spondylitis blood.

The receptor's source is a male donor with ankylosing spondylitis. The specimen was blood, either unsorted or a sorted T cell fraction (not recorded which). The chain has TRBV4-3 and TRBJ2-7; 7 bases match TRBD2. Here the CDR3 reads CASSQTSESYEQYF. CDR3 coding DNA: TGCGCCAGCAGCCAAACTAGCGAGTCATACGAGCAGTACTTC.